This TCR beta chain derives from a study of shared clonotypes between healthy human individuals. The study, taken as a whole, reports: When naive CD4 clonotypes were compared across a handful of donors, 4% to 6.5% were shared.

Turning to this clone: Antigen specificity is unknown.

Germline V gene lookup returns CDR1 LNHNV and CDR2 YYDKDF (reference sequence). This CDR3 comprises 14 residues. Trimming stripped 1 base from V and 3 bases from J, with 9 bases between. Profiling relied on immunoSEQ multiplex PCR, and the TCRdb table lists in-frame clones only, not all of them. The table has approximately 320,000 clones, approximately 79% seen once; the top ten hold around 10%. The rearrangement joins TRBV15 to TRBJ1-1; D gene uncertain. Sequenced: memory CD4+ T cells sorted from blood. The subset is: CD45RA-negative fraction. This clonotype originated in a man aged 25 to 40 in good health. The DNA of the CDR3 is TGTGCCACCAGCAGAGCGCAGGACCACACTGAAGCTTTCTTT. It specifies CATSRAQDHTEAFF.